These T cell receptor beta chains were read from a single sample in a study of T cell changes during pregnancy in multiple sclerosis. Only in-frame clones appear in the TCRdb table, and some are missing; sequencing was by immunoSEQ multiplex PCR. Of approximately 100,000 clones listed, 90% to 95% were seen once; the top ten hold approximately 1%. Specimen: peripheral blood, collected before pregnancy. The receptors come from a female donor with multiple sclerosis, enrolled in a pregnancy study. Each CDR3 is given with its conserved first and last residue. The D gene is left open where the match is weak. A clone size is listed for some rows: how often the clone was seen (once, few, many), or a class if it is expanded.

CDR3 protein	CDR3 DNA	clone size	D gene	J gene	V gene
CASSPSGQQFYEQYF	TGTGCCAGTAGTCCCTCGGGACAGCAATTTTACGAGCAGTACTTC	.	TRBD1	TRBJ2-7	TRBV19
CASSASGRVNTEAFF	TGTGCCAGCAGTGCGTCAGGGAGGGTGAACACTGAAGCTTTCTTT	.	.	TRBJ1-1	TRBV6-5
CASSLKLAGVYNEQFF	TGTGCCAGCAGCTTAAAACTAGCGGGAGTCTACAATGAGCAGTTCTTC	.	TRBD2	TRBJ2-1	TRBV7-3
CASLSRDRGRNEQYF	TGTGCCAGCCTTTCGCGGGACAGGGGGCGAAACGAGCAGTACTTC	.	TRBD1	TRBJ2-7	TRBV7-8
CASSKTGMGAGELFF	TGTGCCAGTAGTAAAACAGGGATGGGAGCCGGGGAGCTGTTTTTT	.	.	TRBJ2-2	TRBV19
CASSFIPVRPRYQPQHF	TGTGCCAGCAGCTTCATCCCCGTTCGTCCGCGGTATCAGCCCCAGCATTTT	.	.	TRBJ1-5	TRBV7-9
CASSLAVNTEAFF	TGCGCCAGCAGCTTGGCGGTGAACACTGAAGCTTTCTTT	.	.	TRBJ1-1	TRBV5-1
CASSLAGTEPDYGYTF	TGTGCCAGCAGCTTAGCCGGGACAGAGCCGGACTATGGCTACACCTTC	.	TRBD1	TRBJ1-2	TRBV13
CASSMTSGRLLGNEQFF	TGCGCCAGCAGCATGACTAGCGGGAGGCTCCTAGGCAATGAGCAGTTCTTC	.	TRBD2	TRBJ2-1	TRBV5-1
CAIRGDASNQPQHF	TGTGCCATCAGGGGAGACGCGAGCAATCAGCCCCAGCATTTT	.	.	TRBJ1-5	TRBV10-3
CASRTSGSYEQYF	TGCGCCAGCAGGACTAGCGGGAGTTACGAGCAGTACTTC	once	TRBD2	TRBJ2-7	TRBV10-2
CASSQTGRTYEQYF	TGTGCCAGCAGCCAGACAGGGAGGACCTACGAGCAGTACTTC	.	.	TRBJ2-7	TRBV9
CASSQDWEVTAYGYTF	TGCGCCAGCAGCCAAGATTGGGAGGTAACGGCCTATGGCTACACCTTC	.	.	TRBJ1-2	TRBV4-1
CASSLSNSYEQYF	TGTGCCAGCAGTTTATCCAACAGCTACGAGCAGTACTTC	.	.	TRBJ2-7	TRBV27
CASSLNSLGGYEAFF	TGTGCCAGCAGTTTAAATAGTCTTGGCGGTTATGAAGCTTTCTTT	.	.	TRBJ1-1	TRBV27
CASSKRTSGYNEQFF	TGTGCCAGCAGTAAGAGGACTAGCGGATACAATGAGCAGTTCTTC	few	TRBD2	TRBJ2-1	TRBV6-1